This T cell receptor (beta chain) was retrieved from a study of blood T cell repertoires in COVID-19. How the authors handled the data: How many nucleated cells were present was estimated from reference gene primer amplification. Generated by immunoSEQ multiplex PCR, the TCRdb table keeps only in-frame clones and is missing some. That table gives V, J and clone size, and the DNA gave D and trimming. The data hold roughly 46,000 clones, with roughly four fifths observed a single time. The sequenced material came from peripheral blood. The origin of this receptor is a man in his fifties or sixties with active COVID-19.

The CDR3 sequence: CASSQTGGRGNQPQHF. CDR3 nucleotides: TGTGCCAGCAGTCAAACAGGGGGCCGGGGCAATCAGCCCCAGCATTTT. The chain links TRBV3-1 (or the pseudogene TRBV3-2) to TRBJ1-5; 9 positions match TRBD1. Germline V CDR1 and CDR2: LGHDT, YNNKEL (reference sequence). V lost 6 bases, J lost 2 bases, and 8 bases stayed unmatched. The CDR3 totals 16 residues.